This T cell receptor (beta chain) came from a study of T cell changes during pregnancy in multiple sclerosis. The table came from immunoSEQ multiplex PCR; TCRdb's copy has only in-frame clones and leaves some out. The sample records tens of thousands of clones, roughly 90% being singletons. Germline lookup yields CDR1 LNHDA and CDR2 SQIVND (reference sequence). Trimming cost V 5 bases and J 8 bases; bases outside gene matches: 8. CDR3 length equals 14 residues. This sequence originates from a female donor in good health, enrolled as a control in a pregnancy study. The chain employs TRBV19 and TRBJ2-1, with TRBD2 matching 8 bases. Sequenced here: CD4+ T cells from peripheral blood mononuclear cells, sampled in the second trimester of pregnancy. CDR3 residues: CASSASGGPYEQFF. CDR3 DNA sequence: TGTGCCAGTAGTGCATCGGGGGGGCCCTATGAGCAGTTCTTC.